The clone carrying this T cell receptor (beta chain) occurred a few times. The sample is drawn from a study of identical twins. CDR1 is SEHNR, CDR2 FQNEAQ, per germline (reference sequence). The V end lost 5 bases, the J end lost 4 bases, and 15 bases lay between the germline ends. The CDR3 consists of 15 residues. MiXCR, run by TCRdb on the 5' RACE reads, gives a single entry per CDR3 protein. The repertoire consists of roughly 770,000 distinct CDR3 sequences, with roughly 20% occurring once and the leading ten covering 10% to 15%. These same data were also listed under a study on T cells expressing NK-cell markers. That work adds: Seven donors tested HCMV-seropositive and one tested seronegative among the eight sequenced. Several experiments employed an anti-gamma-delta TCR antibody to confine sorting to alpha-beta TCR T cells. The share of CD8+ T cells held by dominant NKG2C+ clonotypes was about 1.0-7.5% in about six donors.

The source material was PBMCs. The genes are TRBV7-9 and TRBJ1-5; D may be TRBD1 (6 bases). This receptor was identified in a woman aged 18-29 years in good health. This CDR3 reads CASSPGGFGNQPQHF. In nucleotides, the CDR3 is TGTGCCAGCAGCCCGGGGGGCTTCGGAAATCAGCCCCAGCATTTT.